This TCR beta chain was obtained from a study of blood T cell repertoires in COVID-19. Generated by immunoSEQ multiplex PCR, the TCRdb table keeps only in-frame clones and is missing some. This table has under 150,000 clones, over 80% appearing once. In germline, CDR1 is LNHNV, CDR2 YYDKDF (reference sequence). J lost 2 bases, V lost 3 bases, and 8 bases had no gene match. The CDR3 has 17 residues. The chain carries TRBV15 and TRBJ1-3; 9 bases agree with TRBD1. The receptor comes from a woman aged 45-60 years with acute or convalescent COVID-19. What was sequenced was peripheral blood. Here the CDR3 DNA reads TGTGCCACCAGCAGTAGTCGGACAGGGGAAGCTGGAAACACCATATATTTT. Translated: CATSSSRTGEAGNTIYF.